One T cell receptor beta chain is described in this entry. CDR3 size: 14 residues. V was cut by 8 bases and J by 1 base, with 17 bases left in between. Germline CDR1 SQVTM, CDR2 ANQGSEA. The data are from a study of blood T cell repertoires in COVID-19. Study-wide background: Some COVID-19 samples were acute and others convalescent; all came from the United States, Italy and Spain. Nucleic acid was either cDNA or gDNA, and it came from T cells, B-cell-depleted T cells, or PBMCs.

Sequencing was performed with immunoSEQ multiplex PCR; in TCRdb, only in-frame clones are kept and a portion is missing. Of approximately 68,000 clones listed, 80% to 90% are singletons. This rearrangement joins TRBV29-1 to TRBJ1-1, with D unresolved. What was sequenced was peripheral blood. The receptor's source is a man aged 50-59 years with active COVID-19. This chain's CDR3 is CSPRELAENTEAFF. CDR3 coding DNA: TGCAGCCCGAGGGAGCTTGCAGAGAACACTGAAGCTTTCTTT.